This record covers a single T cell receptor beta chain. TCRdb reanalysed the PCR reads using MiXCR and keeps one entry per CDR3 protein. The table lists about 640,000 distinct CDR3 sequences, less than 20% of them singletons. Germline assignment: CDR1 SSHAT and CDR2 FNYEAQ (reference sequence). With 5 bases clipped from V and 7 bases from J, the junction kept 7 bases outside the gene matches. The CDR3 sequence is 14 residues long. The entry originates in a study of molecular identifiers for immune sequencing clone quantification. Naive CD8 T cells, phenotype CD8+CD4-CCR7+CD45RA+, were sorted. This receptor was obtained from a human donor in good health. Some libraries in this study had Jurkat cell RNA spiked in. The specimen was naive CD8+ T cells from blood, with Jurkat cell RNA spiked in. Subset of the sample: FACS-sorted CD8+CD4-CCR7+CD45RA+ naive T cells. The rearrangement joins TRBV7-7 to TRBJ2-2, with 7 bases that match TRBD1. For the CDR3, the DNA is TGTGCCAGCAGCGTGGGACAGCCGGGCGGGGAGCTGTTTTTT. Amino acid sequence: CASSVGQPGGELFF.